This TCR beta chain was found in a study of human T cells and chemical hapten exposure. Background on the study: Throughout a study of around six months, patients underwent weekly scalp administration of diphenylcyclopropenone doses. Regarding the study as a whole: Among expanded TCRs, significantly more large CDR3 similarity clusters formed than among controls. DPC sensitization did not alter TCRs above 1 in 1000 frequency.

TCRdb processed the RACE reads anew with MiXCR; each CDR3 protein has one entry. The table includes over 130,000 distinct CDR3 sequences, approximately 12% detected once. With regard to this clonotype: The target antigen is unknown.

Trimming removed 8 bases from V and 6 bases from J, with 12 bases in between. The CDR3 is made up of 12 amino acids. Germline CDR1 and CDR2: ENHRY and SYGVKD. Indicated time point: patch test 2, 6 weeks after DPC sensitization. Treatment defined: therapeutic diphenylcyclopropenone sensitization with weekly scalp DPC. It was from unfractionated whole blood that total RNA was extracted. Specimen: whole blood, collected in connection with sensitization to the hapten diphenylcyclopropenone (DPC). The sequence came from a woman aged 50 to 65 with alopecia areata. Some clones in this sample may be carry-over from other donors' samples. The chain employs TRBV10-3 and TRBJ2-3; weak D call: TRBD2 (6 bases). CDR3 amino acids: CAIGGMMDTQYF. Written as DNA, the CDR3 is TGTGCCATCGGGGGGATGATGGATACGCAGTATTTT.